The 2 T cell receptor beta chains below all came from one sample that was sequenced in a study of cytotoxic CD8 clonotypes in ibrutinib-treated CLL. Clones were sequenced by immunoSEQ multiplex PCR, and TCRdb holds only the in-frame ones, with some missing. This sample has approximately 330,000 clones, with 80% found just once. Here the sequenced sample was PBMCs, taken before ibrutinib treatment. The source is a human donor with chronic lymphocytic leukemia.

J is TRBJ1-1 and V is TRBV9, with a weak D call TRBD1 (5 bases). The CDR3 has 14 amino acids. Trimming cost V 4 bases and J 3 bases, with 13 bases left between them. Germline-derived CDR1 and CDR2 are SGDLS and YYNGEE. CDR3 in DNA: TGTGCCAGCAGCATAGGGGTCCGGGACACTGAAGCTTTCTTT. Amino acid sequence: CASSIGVRDTEAFF.

The V gene is TRBV28, the J gene TRBJ2-1; unclear D gene. CDR1 and CDR2 from the germline V gene are MDHEN and SYDVKM. The CDR3 is 12 residues long. Trimming took 1 base from V and 8 from J, leaving 6 bases between them. CDR3 residues: CASSLSVHEQFF. The CDR3 DNA reads as TGTGCCAGCAGTTTATCGGTGCATGAGCAGTTCTTC.